A single sample is the source of the 15 T cell receptor beta chains below, sequenced in a study of shared clonotypes between healthy human individuals. TCRdb keeps only in-frame clones here, not all; method: immunoSEQ multiplex PCR. In the table there are about 2 million clones, approximately 95% of which are singletons. The material sequenced was naive CD4+ T cells sorted from blood. Described subset: CD45RA+ positively selected. The receptor set was obtained from a man between 18 and 35 years old in good health.

Only one count was recorded for this clone. The genes are TRBV6-5 and TRBJ1-6; D is undetermined. The V and J ends lost 6 bases and 11 bases respectively, with 11 bases between them. Germline lookup yields CDR1 MNHEY and CDR2 SVGAGI. The CDR3 contains 12 residues. The CDR3 protein is CASSGGGAPLHF. DNA for the CDR3: TGTGCCAGCAGCGGTGGCGGGGCACCCCTCCACTTT.

The V call is TRBV2, the J call TRBJ1-1; no reliable D call. CDR3 length: 14 amino acids. Looked up from germline, CDR1 is SNHLY and CDR2 is FYNNEI. With 1 base removed from V and 8 bases from J, the gap between germline ends came to 14 bases. The CDR3 sequence: CASSEVASLGEAFF. Here the CDR3 DNA reads TGTGCCAGCAGTGAAGTGGCCTCCCTCGGGGAAGCTTTCTTT.

The chain recombines TRBV7-6 with TRBJ2-7, with 7 bases fitting TRBD2. V lost 1 base and J lost 3; bases outside the gene matches: 15. Germline V CDR1 and CDR2: SGHVS, FNYEAQ. The CDR3 runs to 18 residues. CDR3 DNA: TGTGCCAGCAGCTTAGGGGGGAGGGGCACTTTTGGGAACTACGAGCAGTACTTC. Translating gives CASSLGGRGTFGNYEQYF.

The chain uses TRBV10-3 and TRBJ2-3, with D maybe TRBD2 (6 bases). V lost 2 bases to trimming and J lost 4 bases, with 13 bases between them. Germline lookup yields CDR1 ENHRY and CDR2 SYGVKD. This CDR3 has 15 amino acids. CDR3 in amino acids: CAISEVKGGADTQYF. CDR3 in DNA: TGTGCCATCAGTGAGGTGAAGGGCGGGGCAGATACGCAGTATTTT.

This sequence joins TRBV6-5 and TRBJ2-6; 10 nucleotides agree with TRBD1. V shed 8 bases and J 2 bases; nucleotides not matched to a gene: 3. Germline lookup yields CDR1 MNHEY and CDR2 SVGAGI. The CDR3 is made up of 15 amino acids. The CDR3 sequence is CASRGTGAGANVLTF. In DNA form, the CDR3 reads TGTGCCAGCCGAGGGACAGGGGCTGGGGCCAACGTCCTGACTTTC.

The chain is built from TRBV10-3 and TRBJ1-3; D remains ambiguous. The CDR3 sequence is 14 residues long. Germline V CDR1 and CDR2: ENHRY, SYGVKD. Trimming pared 2 bases from V and 0 bases from J, leaving 5 bases between. CDR3 DNA sequence: TGTGCCATCAGTGAGGACAACTCTGGAAACACCATATATTTT. It encodes CAISEDNSGNTIYF.

The chain combines TRBV4-1 with TRBJ1-5; 9 bases fit TRBD1. The germline V gene encodes CDR1 MGHRA and CDR2 YSYEKL. V lost 3 bases to trimming and J lost 7 bases; unmatched junction nucleotides: 4. There are 14 residues in the CDR3. The CDR3 DNA reads TGCGCCAGCAGCCACCAGGACAGGGGCCAGCCCCAGCATTTT. This encodes CASSHQDRGQPQHF.

The V and J genes are TRBV27 and TRBJ2-2, with D tentatively TRBD2 (5 bases). Germline lookup yields CDR1 MNHEY and CDR2 SMNVEV (reference sequence). Between the trimmed V and J ends, which lost 8 bases and 8 bases, there was a span of 12 bases. This CDR3 is built from 12 residues. CDR3 DNA: TGTGCCAGCGGGAGAGCGTCTGGGGAGCTGTTTTTT. As protein: CASGRASGELFF.

Only one count was recorded for this clone. The chain links TRBV28 to TRBJ2-7; D is perhaps TRBD1 or TRBD2 (5 bases each). V lost 5 bases, J lost 0 bases, and 14 bases lay in between. Per germline, CDR1 MDHEN and CDR2 SYDVKM. The CDR3 length is 15 residues. As DNA, the CDR3 is TGTGCCAGCAGTCGGGACCCCGCTACCTCCTACGAGCAGTACTTC. This encodes CASSRDPATSYEQYF.

This chain connects TRBV10-2 to TRBJ2-3; TRBD2 agrees at 7 bases. There are 15 residues in the CDR3. Germline trimming cut 2 bases from V and 6 bases from J; bases unmatched to any gene: 8. CDR1 is WSHSY and CDR2 is SAAADI in the germline V gene. The CDR3 DNA follows: TGCGCCAGCAGTGAGCGGAGCGGGGTTAGGGATACGCAGTATTTT. The encoded protein is CASSERSGVRDTQYF.

Comments on this clone: The same CDR3 arises from other DNA sequences in this sample as well. This chain links TRBV7-2 with TRBJ2-5; D is ambiguous. V was shortened by 2 bases and J by 5 bases, with 9 bases between the two germline ends. The length of the CDR3 is 13 residues. Per the germline V gene, CDR1 is SGHTA and CDR2 is FQGNSA. The CDR3 coding sequence is TGTGCCAGCAGCTTAAGAGGCGGCGAGACCCAGTACTTC. It codes for CASSLRGGETQYF.

J is TRBJ2-7 and V is TRBV5-1; D may correspond to TRBD1 or TRBD2 (5 bases each). V dropped 4 bases and J dropped 3 bases, with 11 bases sitting between them. The CDR3 consists of 13 residues. The germline V gene encodes CDR1 SGHRS and CDR2 YFSETQ. Written as DNA, the CDR3 is TGCGCCAGCAGCCTGGGACCGAACTACGAGCAGTACTTC. As protein: CASSLGPNYEQYF.

The rearrangement links TRBV6-5 to TRBJ2-5; D possibly corresponds to TRBD2 (6 bases). V shed 0 bases and J shed 5 bases, with 13 bases lying between them. Germline V gives CDR1 MNHEY, CDR2 SVGAGI. The CDR3 totals 15 residues. The CDR3 protein is CASSYSRAGQETQYF. The CDR3 bases are TGTGCCAGCAGTTACTCTCGCGCGGGGCAGGAGACCCAGTACTTC.

In its sample, this clone was seen once. Within the sample, other DNA sequences also encode this same CDR3. The chain couples TRBV6-5 to TRBJ2-6; maybe TRBD1 (6 bases). The germline gives CDR1 MNHEY, CDR2 SVGAGI. The V gene lost 5 bases and the J gene lost 0 bases, with 8 bases spanning the gap. This CDR3 is 15 amino acids long. CDR3 DNA: TGTGCCAGCAGTAAACAGGGCTCTGGGGCCAACGTCCTGACTTTC. It is translated as CASSKQGSGANVLTF.

The gene calls are TRBV7-9 and TRBJ1-3; 10 nucleotides align to TRBD1. The CDR3 is 18 residues long. Looked up from germline, CDR1 is SEHNR and CDR2 is FQNEAQ (reference sequence). With V trimmed by 5 bases and J by 4 bases, 14 bases remained unmatched. CDR3 region: CASSNPFAGTGDGNTIYF. The DNA of the CDR3 is TGTGCCAGCAGCAACCCTTTCGCCGGGACAGGGGACGGAAACACCATATATTTT. The variable domain in full, completed from reference TRBV7-9 and TRBJ1-3, reads DTGVSQNPRHKITKRGQNVTFRCDPISEHNRLYWYRQTLGQGPEFLTYFQNEAQLEKSRLLSDRFSAERPKGSFSTLEIQRTEQGDSAMYLCASSNPFAGTGDGNTIYFGEGSWLTVV.